The 24 T cell receptor beta chains given below trace back to one sample, sequenced in a study of T-cell memory formation after mild COVID-19. TCRdb re-called the 5' RACE reads through MiXCR, storing one row per CDR3 protein. The table includes roughly 150,000 distinct CDR3 sequences, roughly 15% detected once. The sample comprised PBMCs or a T cell subset sorted from them (not recorded which). The receptor source for this set is an adult woman who had mild COVID-19 (a few samples of this study predate the infection). Cell type and time point are not known.

CDR3 protein: CASRLAGVYTGELFF. The CDR3 bases are TGTGCCAGCAGATTAGCGGGAGTTTACACCGGGGAGCTGTTTTTT. The rearrangement uses TRBV5-5 and TRBJ2-2, with 9 nucleotides matching TRBD2. The CDR3 sequence is 15 residues long. V lost 5 bases, J lost 3 bases, and 5 bases stayed unmatched. CDR1 is SGHKS and CDR2 is YYEKEE in the germline V gene (reference sequence).

This sequence joins TRBV20-1 and TRBJ2-1; D remains ambiguous. This CDR3 is built from 14 residues. V was pared by 0 bases and J by 10 bases, with 16 bases between. CDR1 and CDR2 (germline): DFQATT, SNEGSKA (reference sequence). The CDR3 protein is CSARDLSPRSEQFF. CDR3 nucleotide sequence: TGCAGTGCTAGAGATCTATCCCCTAGATCCGAGCAGTTCTTC.

CDR3 DNA: TGTGCCAGCAGTCGACTAGCGGGAGTTGCGGGAGAGCAGTACTTC. Encoded protein: CASSRLAGVAGEQYF. The chain links TRBV2 to TRBJ2-7, with 12 bases identical to TRBD2. This CDR3 has 15 residues. The germline V gene has CDR1 SNHLY and CDR2 FYNNEI. The J segment lost 7 bases and the V segment lost 5 bases, leaving 9 bases of the junction unmatched.

This clonotype was detected only a few times. Here the CDR3 DNA reads TGCGCCAGCAGCCAGGGGACAGGGGTCGGGTACGAGCAGTACTTC. Translation gives CASSQGTGVGYEQYF. The rearrangement links TRBV4-3 to TRBJ2-7, with 10 bases lining up with TRBD1. The CDR3 loop spans 15 amino acids. The germline CDR1 and CDR2 sequences are LGHNA and YSLEER. Germline trimming cut 3 bases from V and 4 bases from J; bases unmatched to any gene: 6.

This clonotype was counted between two and nine times. The rearrangement uses TRBV12-3 or TRBV12-4 and TRBJ2-3; possible D gene TRBD1, 6 bases. V was clipped by 2 bases and J by 5 bases, with 14 bases between them. The CDR3 runs 15 residues. CDR3 region: CASSLNRAAGDTQYF. In DNA form, the CDR3 reads TGTGCCAGCAGTTTAAACAGGGCGGCGGGAGATACGCAGTATTTT.

The chain couples TRBV12-3 or TRBV12-4 to TRBJ2-7; 7 bases match TRBD1. The V and J ends lost 1 base and 3 bases, in that order; junction bases with no gene match: 6. The CDR3 covers 15 residues. The CDR3 protein is CASSLGGGGHYEQYF. CDR3 DNA: TGTGCCAGCAGTTTAGGAGGGGGCGGTCACTACGAGCAGTACTTC.

The V gene is TRBV12-3 or TRBV12-4, the J gene TRBJ2-7; 7 bases line up with TRBD2. With 8 bases clipped from V and 2 bases from J, the junction kept 9 bases outside the gene matches. This CDR3 is 14 amino acids long. The CDR3 is CASSHGEGPYEQYF. CDR3 DNA: TGTGCCAGCTCCCACGGGGAGGGACCCTACGAGCAGTACTTC.

The rearrangement uses TRBV7-9 and TRBJ2-7; D is undetermined. Germline V gives CDR1 SEHNR, CDR2 FQNEAQ (reference sequence). The CDR3 runs to 11 residues. V dropped 6 bases and J dropped 4 bases, with 7 bases sitting between them. In DNA form, the CDR3 reads TGTGCCAGCAGTTTTGTGTACGAGCAGTACTTC. This codes for CASSFVYEQYF.

The count of this clonotype is one. The chain couples TRBV15 to TRBJ2-3, with TRBD2 matching 12 bases. The germline gives CDR1 LNHNV, CDR2 YYDKDF (reference sequence). With V trimmed by 11 bases and J by 6 bases, 24 bases remained unmatched. The CDR3 is 19 amino acids. The CDR3, as DNA: TGTGCCCCTAAGAAGGGGGAGTACCTAGCGGGAGGGCCGGGGGATACGCAGTATTTT. Residues: CAPKKGEYLAGGPGDTQYF.

The V call is TRBV2, the J call TRBJ1-5; D is undetermined. Germline CDR1 reads SNHLY; CDR2 reads FYNNEI. The CDR3 contains 13 residues. V was cut by 3 bases and J by 7 bases, with 10 bases left in between. The CDR3 loop reads CASSDEGWQPQHF. Here the CDR3 DNA reads TGTGCCAGCAGTGATGAGGGATGGCAGCCCCAGCATTTT.

This clonotype was seen a handful of times. The gene calls are TRBV12-3 or TRBV12-4 and TRBJ1-2; tentative D call: TRBD1 (5 bases). Trimming left V 5 bases short and J 4 bases short, with 20 bases between. The CDR3 loop spans 16 amino acids. The CDR3 DNA follows: TGTGCCAGCAGTGGGGGACGAAGTGGCGCCTTCTATGGCTACACCTTC. Residues: CASSGGRSGAFYGYTF.

The rearrangement joins TRBV5-1 to TRBJ2-2; 7 positions agree with TRBD2. The V and J ends lost 2 bases and 4 bases, in that order; junction bases with no gene match: 5. The CDR3 spans 15 residues. Germline CDR1 reads SGHRS; CDR2 reads YFSETQ. CDR3 region: CASSFSREPTGELFF. The CDR3 DNA is TGCGCCAGCAGCTTCTCGCGGGAGCCCACCGGGGAGCTGTTTTTT.

The chain has TRBV30 and TRBJ1-5, with D perhaps matching TRBD1 (6 bases). V shed 4 bases and J shed 4 bases, with 11 bases lying between them. Per the germline V gene, CDR1 is GTSNPN and CDR2 is SVGIG (reference sequence). The CDR3 sequence is 13 residues long. CDR3 in amino acids: CAWTGGFNQPQHF. DNA of the CDR3: TGTGCCTGGACTGGGGGCTTTAATCAGCCCCAGCATTTT. The variable domain in full, completed from reference TRBV30 and TRBJ1-5, reads SQTIHQWPATLVQPVGSPLSLECTVEGTSNPNLYWYRQAAGRGLQLLFYSVGIGQISSEVPQNLSASRPQDRQFILSSKKLLLSDSGFYLCAWTGGFNQPQHFGDGTRLSIL.

This clonotype appeared many times. The V call is TRBV20-1, the J call TRBJ2-3; no clear D. The CDR3 runs to 16 residues. The germline V and J ends were trimmed by 3 bases and 0 bases, with 16 bases remaining between them. The germline CDR1 and CDR2 sequences are DFQATT and SNEGSKA (reference sequence). The CDR3 region has the DNA TGCAGTGCTAGCCCCCTGGGGATTTCTAGCACAGATACGCAGTATTTT. Translating gives CSASPLGISSTDTQYF.

This clonotype was detected only a few times. The chain employs TRBV6-5 and TRBJ2-2; a weak D match, TRBD1 (6 bases). The CDR3 runs to 15 residues. V was pared by 7 bases and J by 1 base, with 13 bases between. Germline CDR1 and CDR2: MNHEY and SVGAGI. The CDR3 protein is CASKTTGKNTGELFF. CDR3 sequence (DNA): TGTGCCAGCAAGACGACAGGAAAGAACACCGGGGAGCTGTTTTTT.

This clonotype has more than one count but fewer than ten. The chain joins TRBV28 to TRBJ2-7; the D gene is possibly TRBD1 (5 bases). The CDR3 length is 13 residues. Per germline, CDR1 MDHEN and CDR2 SYDVKM. The germline V and J ends were trimmed by 3 bases and 2 bases, with 8 bases remaining between them. The CDR3 DNA reads TGTGCCAGCAGTTTGGACATCACCTACGAGCAGTACTTC. Its protein is CASSLDITYEQYF.

The chain couples TRBV7-9 to TRBJ2-1, with 11 bases aligning to TRBD2. After removal of 2 bases from V and 7 bases from J, the junction contained 7 bases not matched to a gene. The CDR3 is 16 amino acids. Per germline, CDR1 SEHNR and CDR2 FQNEAQ (reference sequence). The CDR3 sequence: CASSLKLAGVLNEQFF. In DNA, the CDR3 is TGTGCCAGCAGCTTAAAACTAGCGGGGGTTTTGAATGAGCAGTTCTTC.

The V and J genes are TRBV10-3 and TRBJ2-1, with D possibly matching TRBD1 (5 bases). Germline V gene lookup returns CDR1 ENHRY and CDR2 SYGVKD. V lost 0 bases and J 8 bases, leaving 14 bases between the germline ends. The CDR3 consists of 15 residues. CDR3 protein: CAISESPQVVDEQFF. The CDR3 coding sequence is TGTGCCATCAGTGAGTCTCCACAGGTGGTAGATGAGCAGTTCTTC.

V gene TRBV6-5 combines with J gene TRBJ1-6, with D possibly matching TRBD1 (5 bases). The CDR3 has 18 residues. V was trimmed by 6 bases and J by 4 bases, leaving 22 bases between them. CDR1 is MNHEY and CDR2 is SVGAGI in the germline V gene. The CDR3 DNA reads TGTGCCAGCAGCCAACGCCTCGCGGGGGTAGTTTATAATTCACCCCTCCACTTT. This translates into CASSQRLAGVVYNSPLHF.

The CDR3 DNA sequence: TGCGCCAGCAGCCCCACCCAGGGGGTCGGTACTGAAGCTTTCTTT. Protein product: CASSPTQGVGTEAFF. This chain connects TRBV4-1 to TRBJ1-1; TRBD1 aligns across 7 bases. The germline V gene has CDR1 MGHRA and CDR2 YSYEKL. The CDR3 has 15 amino acids. After removal of 4 bases from V and 5 bases from J, the junction contained 10 bases not matched to a gene.

This clonotype occurred a few times. This chain uses TRBV20-1 with TRBJ2-4; the match to TRBD2 covers 7 bases. The V gene's germline CDR1 is DFQATT and CDR2 SNEGSKA (reference sequence). Germline trimming cut 3 bases from V and 0 bases from J; bases unmatched to any gene: 5. The CDR3 has 15 amino acids. The CDR3 sequence: CSARDSGLAKNIQYF. In DNA, the CDR3 is TGCAGTGCTAGGGATAGCGGGCTAGCCAAAAACATTCAGTACTTC.

V is TRBV14 and J is TRBJ2-5; D call uncertain. The V end was cut by 1 base, the J end by 5 bases, with 11 bases between. From germline, CDR1 is SGHDN and CDR2 FVKESK. This CDR3 spans 14 amino acids. The CDR3 loop reads CASSQGDIWETQYF. CDR3 sequence (DNA): TGTGCCAGCAGCCAAGGAGACATTTGGGAGACCCAGTACTTC.

This clonotype came up a few times. V usage is TRBV20-1 and J usage is TRBJ2-1; 10 bases agree with TRBD2. From germline, CDR1 is DFQATT and CDR2 SNEGSKA (reference sequence). V dropped 1 base and J dropped 8; count of bases not matched to a gene: 8. CDR3 length equals 15 residues. DNA for the CDR3: TGCAGTGCTAGAGGAGGAAGCGGGGGGGCCCATGAGCAGTTCTTC. Amino acids: CSARGGSGGAHEQFF.

There are a few counts of this clonotype. The chain combines TRBV13 with TRBJ2-1; D remains unclear. Per germline, CDR1 PRHDT and CDR2 FYEKMQ (reference sequence). Trimming removed 4 bases from V and 5 bases from J, with 12 bases in between. The CDR3 length is 14 residues. The DNA for the CDR3 is TGTGCCAGCAGCTCCTGGGGTGGTCACAATGAGCAGTTCTTC. It codes for CASSSWGGHNEQFF. Full variable domain (remainder filled in from reference TRBV13 and TRBJ2-1): AAGVIQSPRHLIKEKRETATLKCYPIPRHDTVYWYQQGPGQDPQFLISFYEKMQSDKGSIPDRFSAQQFSDYHSELNMSSLELGDSALYFCASSSWGGHNEQFFGPGTRLTVL.